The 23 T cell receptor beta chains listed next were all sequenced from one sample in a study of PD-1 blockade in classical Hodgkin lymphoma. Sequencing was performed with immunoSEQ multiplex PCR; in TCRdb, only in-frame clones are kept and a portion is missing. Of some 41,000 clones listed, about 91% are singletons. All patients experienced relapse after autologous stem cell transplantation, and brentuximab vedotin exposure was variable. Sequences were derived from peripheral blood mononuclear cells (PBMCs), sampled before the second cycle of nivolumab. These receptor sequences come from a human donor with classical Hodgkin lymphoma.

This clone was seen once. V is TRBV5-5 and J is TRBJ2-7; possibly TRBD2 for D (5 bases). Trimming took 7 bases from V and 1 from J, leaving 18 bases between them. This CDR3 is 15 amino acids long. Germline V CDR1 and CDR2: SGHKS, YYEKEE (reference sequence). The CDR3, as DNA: TGTGCCAGCGGCCCTGGACTCAAGGGATCCTACGAGCAGTACTTC. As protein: CASGPGLKGSYEQYF.

CDR3 nucleotide sequence: TGTGCCAGCAGCGTCGGGACTAGCGGGAGAGGCACCGGGGAGCTGTTTTTT. Encoded protein: CASSVGTSGRGTGELFF. The rearrangement uses TRBV7-3 and TRBJ2-2; 14 bases fit TRBD2. J gave up 4 bases and V 5 bases, and 6 bases lay outside the gene matches. The germline V gene encodes CDR1 SGHTA and CDR2 FQGTGA. CDR3 length equals 17 residues.

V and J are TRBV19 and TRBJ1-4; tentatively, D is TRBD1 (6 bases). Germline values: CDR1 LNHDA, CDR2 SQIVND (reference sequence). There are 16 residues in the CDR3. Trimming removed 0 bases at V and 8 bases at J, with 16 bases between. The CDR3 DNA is TGTGCCAGTAGTATAGACTGGACAGTGACCGACGAAAAACTGTTTTTT. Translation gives CASSIDWTVTDEKLFF.

CDR3 DNA sequence: TGTGCCAGCAGCGACCTTCGGGCTAGCGGGGATGAGCAGTTCTTC. Residues: CASSDLRASGDEQFF. The gene calls are TRBV9 and TRBJ2-1, with 9 bases identical to TRBD2. Trimming took 3 bases from V and 8 from J; bases not matched to a gene: 9. The CDR3 consists of 15 residues. Looked up from germline, CDR1 is SGDLS and CDR2 is YYNGEE.

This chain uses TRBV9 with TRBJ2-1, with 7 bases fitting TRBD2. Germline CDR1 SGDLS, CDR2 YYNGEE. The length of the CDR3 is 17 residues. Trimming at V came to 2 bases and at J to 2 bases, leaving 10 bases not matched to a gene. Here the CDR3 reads CASSVEAGLAAYNEQFF. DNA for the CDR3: TGTGCCAGCAGCGTTGAAGCGGGGCTAGCGGCCTACAATGAGCAGTTCTTC.

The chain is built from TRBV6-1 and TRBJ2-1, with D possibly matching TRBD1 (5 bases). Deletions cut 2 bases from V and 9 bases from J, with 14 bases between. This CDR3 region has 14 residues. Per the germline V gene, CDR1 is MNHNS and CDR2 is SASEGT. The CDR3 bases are TGTGCCAGCAGTGAAAGCAGGACATCTGGTGAGCAGTTCTTC. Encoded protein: CASSESRTSGEQFF.

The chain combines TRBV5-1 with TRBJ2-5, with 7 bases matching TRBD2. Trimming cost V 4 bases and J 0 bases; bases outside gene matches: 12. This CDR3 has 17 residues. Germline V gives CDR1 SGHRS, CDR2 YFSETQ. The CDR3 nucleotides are TGCGCCAGCAGCCTTTCCCAGACTAGCAGATACCAAGAGACCCAGTACTTC. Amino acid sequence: CASSLSQTSRYQETQYF.

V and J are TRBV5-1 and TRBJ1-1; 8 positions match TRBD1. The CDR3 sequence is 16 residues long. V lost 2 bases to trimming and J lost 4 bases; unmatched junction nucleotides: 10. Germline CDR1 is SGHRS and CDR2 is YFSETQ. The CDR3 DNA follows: TGCGCCAGCAGCTTCCTTCACTCGGACAGGGTCACTGAAGCTTTCTTT. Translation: CASSFLHSDRVTEAFF. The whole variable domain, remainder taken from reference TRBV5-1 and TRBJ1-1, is KAGVTQTPRYLIKTRGQQVTLSCSPISGHRSVSWYQQTPGQGLQFLFEYFSETQRNKGNFPGRFSGRQFSNSRSEMNVSTLELGDSALYLCASSFLHSDRVTEAFFGQGTRLTVV.

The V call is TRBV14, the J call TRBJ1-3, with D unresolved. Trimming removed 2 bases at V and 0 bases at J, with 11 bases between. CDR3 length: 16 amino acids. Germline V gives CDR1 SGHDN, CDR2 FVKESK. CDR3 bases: TGTGCCAGCAGCCAAATTAAGGGCCCCTCTGGAAACACCATATATTTT. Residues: CASSQIKGPSGNTIYF.

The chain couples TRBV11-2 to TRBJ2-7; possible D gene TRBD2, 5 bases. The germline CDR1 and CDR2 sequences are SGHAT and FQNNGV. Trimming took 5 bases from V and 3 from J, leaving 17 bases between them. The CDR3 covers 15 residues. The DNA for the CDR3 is TGTGCCAGCAGCCCCAGGACTCTCCCGAGCTACGAGCAGTACTTC. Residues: CASSPRTLPSYEQYF.

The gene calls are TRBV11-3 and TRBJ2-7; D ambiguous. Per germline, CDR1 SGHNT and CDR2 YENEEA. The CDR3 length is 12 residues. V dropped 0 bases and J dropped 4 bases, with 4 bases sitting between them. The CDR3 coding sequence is TGTGCCAGCAGCTTAGATGAGTACGAGCAGTACTTC. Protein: CASSLDEYEQYF. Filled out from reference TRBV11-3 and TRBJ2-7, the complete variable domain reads EAGVVQSPRYKIIEKKQPVAFWCNPISGHNTLYWYLQNLGQGPELLIRYENEEAVDDSQLPKDRFSAERLKGVDSTLKIQPAELGDSAVYLCASSLDEYEQYFGPGTRLTVT.

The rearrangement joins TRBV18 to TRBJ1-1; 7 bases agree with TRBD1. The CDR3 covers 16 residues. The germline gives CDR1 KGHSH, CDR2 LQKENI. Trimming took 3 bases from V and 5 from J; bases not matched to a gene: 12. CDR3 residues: CASSPGQGVRGTEAFF. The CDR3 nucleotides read TGTGCCAGCTCACCTGGGCAGGGGGTGAGAGGGACTGAAGCTTTCTTT.

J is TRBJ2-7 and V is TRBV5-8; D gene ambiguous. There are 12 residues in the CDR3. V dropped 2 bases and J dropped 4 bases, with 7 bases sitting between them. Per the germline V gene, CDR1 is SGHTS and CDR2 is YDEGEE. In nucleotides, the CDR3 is TGTGCCAGCAGCTTATTGGAATACGAGCAGTACTTC. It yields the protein CASSLLEYEQYF.

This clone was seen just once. The CDR3: CASSVPTHGGGSTDTQYF. Here the CDR3 DNA reads TGTGCCAGCAGCGTACCCACCCATGGGGGCGGGAGTACAGATACGCAGTATTTT. The rearrangement links TRBV9 to TRBJ2-3, with D perhaps matching TRBD2 (7 bases). Germline-derived CDR1 and CDR2 are SGDLS and YYNGEE. Trimming pared 1 base from V and 3 bases from J, leaving 21 bases between. The CDR3 covers 18 residues.

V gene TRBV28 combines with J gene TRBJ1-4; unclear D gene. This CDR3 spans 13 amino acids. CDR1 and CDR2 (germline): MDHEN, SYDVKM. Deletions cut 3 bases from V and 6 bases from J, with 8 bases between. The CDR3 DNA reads TGTGCCAGCAGTTTTGCTACCTATGAAAAACTGTTTTTT. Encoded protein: CASSFATYEKLFF.

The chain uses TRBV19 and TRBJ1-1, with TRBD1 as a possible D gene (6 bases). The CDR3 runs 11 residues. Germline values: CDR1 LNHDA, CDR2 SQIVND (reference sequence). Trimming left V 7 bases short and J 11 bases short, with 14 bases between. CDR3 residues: CASKLRGSAFF. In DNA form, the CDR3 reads TGTGCCAGTAAGTTAAGGGGGTCGGCTTTCTTT.

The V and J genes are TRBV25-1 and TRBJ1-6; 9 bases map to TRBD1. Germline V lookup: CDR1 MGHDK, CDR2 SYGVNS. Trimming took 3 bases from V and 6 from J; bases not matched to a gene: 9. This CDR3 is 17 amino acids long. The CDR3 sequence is CASSELKGQGSNSPLHF. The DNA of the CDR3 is TGTGCCAGCAGTGAGTTGAAGGGACAGGGCAGTAATTCACCCCTCCACTTT.

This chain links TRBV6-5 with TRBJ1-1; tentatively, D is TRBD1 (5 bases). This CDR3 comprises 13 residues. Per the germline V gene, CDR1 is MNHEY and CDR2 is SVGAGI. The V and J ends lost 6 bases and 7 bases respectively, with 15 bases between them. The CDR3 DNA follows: TGTGCCAGCAGCTATACTGGGACGGGTGAAGCTTTCTTT. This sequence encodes CASSYTGTGEAFF.

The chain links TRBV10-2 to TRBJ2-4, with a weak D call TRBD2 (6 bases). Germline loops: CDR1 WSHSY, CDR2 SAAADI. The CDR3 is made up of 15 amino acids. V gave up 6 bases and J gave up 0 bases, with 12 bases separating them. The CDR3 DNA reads TGCGCCAGCAGCTGGGGGGTTCTAGCCAAAAACATTCAGTACTTC. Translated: CASSWGVLAKNIQYF.

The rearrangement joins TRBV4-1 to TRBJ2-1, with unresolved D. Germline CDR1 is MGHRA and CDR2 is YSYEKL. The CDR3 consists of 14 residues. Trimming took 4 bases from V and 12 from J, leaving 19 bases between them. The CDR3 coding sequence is TGCGCCAGCAGCCTGGACCCCTACAATACGGGGCAGTTCTTC. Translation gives CASSLDPYNTGQFF.

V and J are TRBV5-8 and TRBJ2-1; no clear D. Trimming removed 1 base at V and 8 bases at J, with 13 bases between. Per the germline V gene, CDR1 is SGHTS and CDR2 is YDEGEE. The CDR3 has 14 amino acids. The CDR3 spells CASSLFGPPDEQFF. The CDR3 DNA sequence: TGTGCCAGCAGCTTGTTCGGGCCCCCGGATGAGCAGTTCTTC. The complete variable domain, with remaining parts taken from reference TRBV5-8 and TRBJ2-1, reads EAGVTQSPTHLIKTRGQQATLRCSPISGHTSVYWYQQALGLGLQFLLWYDEGEERNRGNFPPRFSGRQFPNYSSELNVNALELEDSALYLCASSLFGPPDEQFFGPGTRLTVL.

The CDR3 DNA sequence: TGTGCCAGCAGTCTGGGCGGGAGTGCGGGGGAGCTGTTTTTT. It translates to CASSLGGSAGELFF. The gene calls are TRBV27 and TRBJ2-2; 7 positions match TRBD2. Germline CDR1 reads MNHEY; CDR2 reads SMNVEV (reference sequence). V was pared by 5 bases and J by 8 bases, with 8 bases of the junction left unmatched. This CDR3 region has 14 residues.

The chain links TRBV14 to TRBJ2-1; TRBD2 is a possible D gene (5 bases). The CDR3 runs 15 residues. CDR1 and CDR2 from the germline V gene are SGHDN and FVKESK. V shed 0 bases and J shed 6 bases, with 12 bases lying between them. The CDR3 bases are TGTGCCAGCAGCCAAGAGGGGAAAGCGGTCAATGAGCAGTTCTTC. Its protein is CASSQEGKAVNEQFF.